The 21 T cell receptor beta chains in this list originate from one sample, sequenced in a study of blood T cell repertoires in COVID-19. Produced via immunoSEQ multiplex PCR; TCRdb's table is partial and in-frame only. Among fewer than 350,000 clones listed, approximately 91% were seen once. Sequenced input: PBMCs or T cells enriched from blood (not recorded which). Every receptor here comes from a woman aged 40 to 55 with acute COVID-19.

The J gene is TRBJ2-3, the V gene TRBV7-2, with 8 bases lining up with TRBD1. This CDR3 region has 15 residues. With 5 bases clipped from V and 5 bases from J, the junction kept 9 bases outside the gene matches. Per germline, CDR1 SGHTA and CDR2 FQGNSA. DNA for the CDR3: TGTGCCAGCAGCGCAAGGACAGGGCAGGGAGATACGCAGTATTTT. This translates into CASSARTGQGDTQYF.

The CDR3 spells CASSLTGVGDYGYTF. CDR3 in DNA: TGTGCCAGCAGCTTAACGGGGGTCGGGGACTATGGCTACACCTTC. V gene TRBV5-5 combines with J gene TRBJ1-2, with a weak D call TRBD1 (5 bases). Germline values: CDR1 SGHKS, CDR2 YYEKEE (reference sequence). V gave up 2 bases and J gave up 3 bases, with 14 bases separating them. The CDR3 is made up of 15 amino acids.

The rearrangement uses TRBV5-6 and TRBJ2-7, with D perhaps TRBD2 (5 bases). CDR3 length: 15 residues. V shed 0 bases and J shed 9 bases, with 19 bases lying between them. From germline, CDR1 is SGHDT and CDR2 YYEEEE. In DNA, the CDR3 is TGTGCCAGCAGCTTGGGAGGGTTAGAGGCCCACGGGCAGTACTTC. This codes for CASSLGGLEAHGQYF.

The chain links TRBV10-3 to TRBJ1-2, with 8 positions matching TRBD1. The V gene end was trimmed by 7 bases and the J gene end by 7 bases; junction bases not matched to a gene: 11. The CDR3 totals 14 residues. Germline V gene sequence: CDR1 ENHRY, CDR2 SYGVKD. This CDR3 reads CAIKIDGQGGGYTF. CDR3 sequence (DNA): TGTGCCATCAAAATTGATGGACAGGGTGGTGGCTACACCTTC.

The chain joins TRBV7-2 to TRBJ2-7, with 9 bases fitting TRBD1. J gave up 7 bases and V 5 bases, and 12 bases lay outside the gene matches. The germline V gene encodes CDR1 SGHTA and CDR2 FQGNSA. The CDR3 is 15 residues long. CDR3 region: CASSHGTGRSREQYF. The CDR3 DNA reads TGTGCCAGCAGCCACGGGACAGGGAGGTCAAGGGAGCAGTACTTC.

In DNA form, the CDR3 reads TGCGCCAGCAGCTTGTCTGGCACTTGGAGCTCCTACGAGCAGTACTTC. Encoded protein: CASSLSGTWSSYEQYF. The chain combines TRBV5-1 with TRBJ2-7; D not certain. Trimming removed 1 base from V and 0 bases from J, with 14 bases in between. CDR1 is SGHRS and CDR2 is YFSETQ in the germline V gene. The CDR3 covers 16 residues.

DNA for the CDR3: TGTGCCAGCAGCCGGGGCCTGAATAATTCACCCCTCCACTTT. Its protein product is CASSRGLNNSPLHF. The chain uses TRBV3-1 (or the pseudogene TRBV3-2) and TRBJ1-6; D is possibly TRBD1 (5 bases). Germline CDR1 is LGHDT and CDR2 is YNNKEL (reference sequence). This CDR3 has 14 amino acids. The V end was cut by 4 bases, the J end by 5 bases, with 9 bases between.

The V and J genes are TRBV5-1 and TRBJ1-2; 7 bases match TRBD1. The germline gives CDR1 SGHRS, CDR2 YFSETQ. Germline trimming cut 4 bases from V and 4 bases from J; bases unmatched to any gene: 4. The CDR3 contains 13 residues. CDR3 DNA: TGCGCCAGCAGCGCCCGGGACAGCTATGGCTACACCTTC. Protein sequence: CASSARDSYGYTF.

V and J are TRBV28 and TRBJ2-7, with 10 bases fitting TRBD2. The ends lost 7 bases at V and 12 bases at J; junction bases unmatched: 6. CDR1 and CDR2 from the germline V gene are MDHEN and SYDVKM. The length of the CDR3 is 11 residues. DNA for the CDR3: TGTGCCAGCAATGAGCGGGGGGGTACGTACTTC. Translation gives CASNERGGTYF.

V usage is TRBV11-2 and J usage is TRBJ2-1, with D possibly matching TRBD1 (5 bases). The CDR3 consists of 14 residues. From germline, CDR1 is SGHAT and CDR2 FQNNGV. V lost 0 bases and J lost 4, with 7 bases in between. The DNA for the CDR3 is TGTGCCAGCAGCTTAGATGACAGATACAATGAGCAGTTCTTC. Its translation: CASSLDDRYNEQFF.

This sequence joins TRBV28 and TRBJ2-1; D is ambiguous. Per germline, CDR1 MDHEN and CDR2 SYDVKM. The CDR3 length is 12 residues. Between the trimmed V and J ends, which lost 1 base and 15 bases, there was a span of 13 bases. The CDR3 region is CASSLSMTVPFF. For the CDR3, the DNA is TGTGCCAGCAGTTTATCAATGACTGTACCGTTCTTC.

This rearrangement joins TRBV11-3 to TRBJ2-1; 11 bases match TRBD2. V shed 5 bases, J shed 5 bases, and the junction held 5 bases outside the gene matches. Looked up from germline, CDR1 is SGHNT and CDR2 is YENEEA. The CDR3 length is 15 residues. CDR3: CASSGLAGGHNEQFF. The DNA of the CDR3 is TGTGCCAGCAGCGGTCTAGCGGGAGGCCACAATGAGCAGTTCTTC. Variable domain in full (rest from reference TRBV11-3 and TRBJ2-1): EAGVVQSPRYKIIEKKQPVAFWCNPISGHNTLYWYLQNLGQGPELLIRYENEEAVDDSQLPKDRFSAERLKGVDSTLKIQPAELGDSAVYLCASSGLAGGHNEQFFGPGTRLTVL.

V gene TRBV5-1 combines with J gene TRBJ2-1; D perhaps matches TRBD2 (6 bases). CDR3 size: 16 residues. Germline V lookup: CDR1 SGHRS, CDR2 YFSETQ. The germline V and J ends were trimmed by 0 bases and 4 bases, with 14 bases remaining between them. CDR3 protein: CASSLDRSSVYNEQFF. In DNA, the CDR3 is TGCGCCAGCAGCTTGGATAGGTCTAGCGTGTACAATGAGCAGTTCTTC. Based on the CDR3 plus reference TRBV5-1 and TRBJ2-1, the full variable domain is KAGVTQTPRYLIKTRGQQVTLSCSPISGHRSVSWYQQTPGQGLQFLFEYFSETQRNKGNFPGRFSGRQFSNSRSEMNVSTLELGDSALYLCASSLDRSSVYNEQFFGPGTRLTVL.

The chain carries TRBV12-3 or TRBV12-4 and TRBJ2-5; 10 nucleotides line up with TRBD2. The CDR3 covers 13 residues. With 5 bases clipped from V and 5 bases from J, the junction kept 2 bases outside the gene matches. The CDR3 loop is CASSPTSGETQYF. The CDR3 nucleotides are TGTGCCAGCAGTCCGACTAGCGGGGAGACCCAGTACTTC.

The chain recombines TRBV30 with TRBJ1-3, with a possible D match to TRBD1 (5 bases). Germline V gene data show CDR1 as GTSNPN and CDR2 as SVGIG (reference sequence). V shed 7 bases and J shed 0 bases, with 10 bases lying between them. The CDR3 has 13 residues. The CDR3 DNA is TGTGCCTCGACAGCCACCTCTGGAAACACCATATATTTT. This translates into CASTATSGNTIYF.

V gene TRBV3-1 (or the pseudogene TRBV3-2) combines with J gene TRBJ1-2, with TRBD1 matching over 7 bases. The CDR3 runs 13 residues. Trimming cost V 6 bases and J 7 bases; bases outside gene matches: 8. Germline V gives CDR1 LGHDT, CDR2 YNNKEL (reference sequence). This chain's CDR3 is CASSFRQGRGYTF. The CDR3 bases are TGTGCCAGCAGTTTCAGACAGGGTCGTGGCTACACCTTC.

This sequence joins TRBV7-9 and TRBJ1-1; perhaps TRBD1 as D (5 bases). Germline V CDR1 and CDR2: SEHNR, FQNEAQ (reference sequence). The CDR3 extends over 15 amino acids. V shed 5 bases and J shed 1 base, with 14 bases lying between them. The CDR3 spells CASSQWLDRNTEAFF. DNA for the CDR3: TGTGCCAGCAGCCAATGGCTTGACAGGAACACTGAAGCTTTCTTT.

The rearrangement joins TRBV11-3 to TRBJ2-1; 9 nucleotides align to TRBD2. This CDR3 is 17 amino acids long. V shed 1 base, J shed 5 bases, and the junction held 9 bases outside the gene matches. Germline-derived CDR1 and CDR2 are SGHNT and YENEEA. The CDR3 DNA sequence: TGTGCCAGCAGCTTAGGTCGGGCGGGAGGGGGCCACAATGAGCAGTTCTTC. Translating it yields CASSLGRAGGGHNEQFF. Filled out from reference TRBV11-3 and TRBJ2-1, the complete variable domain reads EAGVVQSPRYKIIEKKQPVAFWCNPISGHNTLYWYLQNLGQGPELLIRYENEEAVDDSQLPKDRFSAERLKGVDSTLKIQPAELGDSAVYLCASSLGRAGGGHNEQFFGPGTRLTVL.

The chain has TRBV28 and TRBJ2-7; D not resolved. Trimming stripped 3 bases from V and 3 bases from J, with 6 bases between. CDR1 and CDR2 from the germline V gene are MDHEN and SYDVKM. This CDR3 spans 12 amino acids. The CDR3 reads CASSLADYEQYF. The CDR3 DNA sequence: TGTGCCAGCAGTTTGGCAGACTACGAGCAGTACTTC.

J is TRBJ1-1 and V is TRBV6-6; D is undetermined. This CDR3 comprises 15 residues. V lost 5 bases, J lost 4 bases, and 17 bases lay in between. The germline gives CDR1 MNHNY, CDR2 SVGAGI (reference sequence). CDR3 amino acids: CASSDPGSETTEAFF. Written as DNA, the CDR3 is TGTGCCAGCAGTGATCCGGGATCGGAAACCACTGAAGCTTTCTTT.

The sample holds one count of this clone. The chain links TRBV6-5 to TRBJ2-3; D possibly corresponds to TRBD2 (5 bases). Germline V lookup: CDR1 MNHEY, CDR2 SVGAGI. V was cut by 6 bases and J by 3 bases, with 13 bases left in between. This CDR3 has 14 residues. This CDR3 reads CASSRYSGTDTQYF. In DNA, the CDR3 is TGTGCCAGCAGCCGCTACTCGGGGACAGATACGCAGTATTTT.